Listed below are T cell receptor beta chains from one sample, sequenced in a study of T-cell memory formation after mild COVID-19. One entry per CDR3 protein, called by TCRdb with MiXCR from the 5' RACE reads. The table records hundreds of thousands of distinct CDR3 sequences, roughly 18% of them present only once. Material for sequencing was PBMCs or a T cell subset sorted from them (not recorded which). These receptor sequences come from an adult woman who had mild COVID-19 (a few samples of this study predate the infection). Cell type and time point are not known. Both conserved end residues are part of each CDR3. A D gene is named only where the DNA matches it firmly. Some rows mark clone size as missing; the rest say once, few, many or name a class of expanded clone.

V gene: TRBV20-1; clone size: .; J gene: TRBJ2-3; D gene: TRBD1; CDR3 DNA: TGCAGTGCAAGTCCAGACAGGGATTACACAGATACGCAGTATTTT; CDR3 protein: CSASPDRDYTDTQYF
V gene: TRBV6-1; clone size: .; J gene: TRBJ2-7; D gene: TRBD1; CDR3 DNA: TGTGCCAGCAGGAAAACCGCCGGGACAGGGGGTTCCTACGAGCAGTACTTC; CDR3 protein: CASRKTAGTGGSYEQYF
V gene: TRBV18; clone size: .; J gene: TRBJ1-5; D gene: .; CDR3 DNA: TGTGCCAGCCCCCTCCGCGGGGACCGGAGCAATCAGCCCCAGCATTTT; CDR3 protein: CASPLRGDRSNQPQHF
V gene: TRBV5-1; clone size: few; J gene: TRBJ2-1; D gene: .; CDR3 DNA: TGCGCCTCCCGTCAGGCAGGGGAGAATGAGCAGTTCTTC; CDR3 protein: CASRQAGENEQFF
V gene: TRBV5-5; clone size: .; J gene: TRBJ2-3; D gene: TRBD2; CDR3 DNA: TGTGCCAGCAGCTGGACTAGCGGGGCCGTCGATACGCAGTATTTT; CDR3 protein: CASSWTSGAVDTQYF
V gene: TRBV7-2; clone size: .; J gene: TRBJ2-1; D gene: TRBD2; CDR3 DNA: TGTGCCAGCAGCGACTACGGGAGGACATACAATGAGCAGTTCTTC; CDR3 protein: CASSDYGRTYNEQFF
V gene: TRBV4-3; clone size: .; J gene: TRBJ2-5; D gene: .; CDR3 DNA: TGCGCCAGCAGCCTGAGGAACGTGACCCAGTACTTC; CDR3 protein: CASSLRNVTQYF
V gene: TRBV30; clone size: .; J gene: TRBJ2-7; D gene: .; CDR3 DNA: TGTGCCTGGAGTCTCCTTGACTGGGACTACGAGCAGTACTTC; CDR3 protein: CAWSLLDWDYEQYF
V gene: TRBV7-8; clone size: .; J gene: TRBJ1-5; D gene: .; CDR3 DNA: TGTGCCAGCAGCTCGCACAGGGATAATCAGCCCCAGCATTTT; CDR3 protein: CASSSHRDNQPQHF
V gene: TRBV19; clone size: .; J gene: TRBJ2-5; D gene: TRBD1; CDR3 DNA: TGTGCCAGTAGTATGAACAGGGGACGTCAAGAGACCCAGTACTTC; CDR3 protein: CASSMNRGRQETQYF
V gene: TRBV15; clone size: .; J gene: TRBJ1-4; D gene: TRBD1; CDR3 DNA: TGTGCCACCAGCAGAGAACAAACACCGGGACAGCGGAATGAAAAACTGTTTTTT; CDR3 protein: CATSREQTPGQRNEKLFF
V gene: TRBV19; clone size: .; J gene: TRBJ2-1; D gene: .; CDR3 DNA: TGTGCCAGTAGTCCCATGCTGAGCTCCTACAATGAGCAGTTCTTC; CDR3 protein: CASSPMLSSYNEQFF
V gene: TRBV7-3; clone size: few; J gene: TRBJ2-1; D gene: .; CDR3 DNA: TGTGCCAGCACCCTAGGAGGGGCAAGCTCCTACAATGAGCAGTTCTTC; CDR3 protein: CASTLGGASSYNEQFF
V gene: TRBV4-1; clone size: .; J gene: TRBJ2-7; D gene: .; CDR3 DNA: TGCGCCAGCAGCCAAGATAAAGGGACGAAGGGCTCCTACGAGCAGTACTTC; CDR3 protein: CASSQDKGTKGSYEQYF
V gene: TRBV19; clone size: .; J gene: TRBJ2-1; D gene: .; CDR3 DNA: TGTGCCAGTAGGTTTGACACGAACTACAATGAGCAGTTCTTC; CDR3 protein: CASRFDTNYNEQFF
V gene: TRBV9; clone size: .; J gene: TRBJ1-2; D gene: .; CDR3 DNA: TGTGCCAGCAAGGGCTTTTTTGGCTACACCTTC; CDR3 protein: CASKGFFGYTF
V gene: TRBV27; clone size: .; J gene: TRBJ2-6; D gene: TRBD2; CDR3 DNA: TGTGCCAGCAGTGGCTATAGCGGGAGAGGCCCTGGGGCCAACGTCCTGACTTTC; CDR3 protein: CASSGYSGRGPGANVLTF
V gene: TRBV10-2; clone size: .; J gene: TRBJ2-7; D gene: .; CDR3 DNA: TGCGCCAGCACTTCGGGCCCCCCCTACGAGCAGTACTTC; CDR3 protein: CASTSGPPYEQYF
V gene: TRBV24-1; clone size: few; J gene: TRBJ2-1; D gene: TRBD1; CDR3 DNA: TGTGCCACCAGTGCCCTCGACAGGGAAAAGCAGTTCTTC; CDR3 protein: CATSALDREKQFF
V gene: TRBV4-2; clone size: few; J gene: TRBJ1-6; D gene: .; CDR3 DNA: TGTGCCAGCAGCCAAGATCAGTGGGCTTTAGATAGATCACCCCTCCACTTT; CDR3 protein: CASSQDQWALDRSPLHF
V gene: TRBV12-3/TRBV12-4; clone size: few; J gene: TRBJ1-1; D gene: .; CDR3 DNA: TGTGCCAGCCGAGGGGAGACATCGAACACTGAAGCTTTCTTT; CDR3 protein: CASRGETSNTEAFF
V gene: TRBV4-3; clone size: few; J gene: TRBJ1-4; D gene: .; CDR3 DNA: TGCGCCAGCAGCCAAGCACCAACGGGCAACCAGAGGGAAAAACTGTTTTTT; CDR3 protein: CASSQAPTGNQREKLFF
V gene: TRBV24-1; clone size: few; J gene: TRBJ2-1; D gene: TRBD2; CDR3 DNA: TGTGCCACCAGTGGGGGTCTCGGTCCTAGCGGTCACAATGAGCAGTTCTTC; CDR3 protein: CATSGGLGPSGHNEQFF
V gene: TRBV4-1; clone size: few; J gene: TRBJ1-2; D gene: .; CDR3 DNA: TGCGCCAGCAGCCCCCGGCGGGACATAGTCGGCTACACCTTC; CDR3 protein: CASSPRRDIVGYTF